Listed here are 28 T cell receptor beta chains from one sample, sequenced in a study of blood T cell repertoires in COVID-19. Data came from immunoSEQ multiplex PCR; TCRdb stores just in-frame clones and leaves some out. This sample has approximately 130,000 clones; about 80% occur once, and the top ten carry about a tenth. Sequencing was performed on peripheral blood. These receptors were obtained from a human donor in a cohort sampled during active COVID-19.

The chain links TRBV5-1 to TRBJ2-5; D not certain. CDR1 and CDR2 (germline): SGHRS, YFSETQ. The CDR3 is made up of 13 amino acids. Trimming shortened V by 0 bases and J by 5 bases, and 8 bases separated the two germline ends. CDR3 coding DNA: TGCGCCAGCAGCTTGGCCATGTTCGAGACCCAGTACTTC. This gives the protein CASSLAMFETQYF.

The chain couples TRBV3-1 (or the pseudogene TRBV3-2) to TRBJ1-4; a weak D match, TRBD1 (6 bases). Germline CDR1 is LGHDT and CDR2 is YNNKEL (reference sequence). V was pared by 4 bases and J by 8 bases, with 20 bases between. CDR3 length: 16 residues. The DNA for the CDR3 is TGTGCCAGCAGCCCACCGGACAGCCAGAGATTAGAAAAACTGTTTTTT. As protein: CASSPPDSQRLEKLFF.

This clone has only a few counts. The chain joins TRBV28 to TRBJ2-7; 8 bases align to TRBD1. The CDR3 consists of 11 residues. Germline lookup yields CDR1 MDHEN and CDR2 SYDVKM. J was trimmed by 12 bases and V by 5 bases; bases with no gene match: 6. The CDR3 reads CASSQDRAPYF. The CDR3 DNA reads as TGTGCCAGCAGTCAGGACAGGGCCCCGTACTTC.

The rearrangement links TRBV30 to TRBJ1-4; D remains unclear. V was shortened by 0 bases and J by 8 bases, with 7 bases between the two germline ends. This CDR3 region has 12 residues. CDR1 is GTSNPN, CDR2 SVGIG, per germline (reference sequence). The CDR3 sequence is CAWSVLGEKLFF. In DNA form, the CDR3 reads TGTGCCTGGAGTGTACTGGGCGAAAAACTGTTTTTT.

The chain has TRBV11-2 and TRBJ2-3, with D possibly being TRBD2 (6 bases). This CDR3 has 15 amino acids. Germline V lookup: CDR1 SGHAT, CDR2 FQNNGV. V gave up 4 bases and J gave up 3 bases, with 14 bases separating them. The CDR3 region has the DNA TGTGCCAGCAGCTCGGGGGTCGTGGGGACAGATACGCAGTATTTT. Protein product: CASSSGVVGTDTQYF.

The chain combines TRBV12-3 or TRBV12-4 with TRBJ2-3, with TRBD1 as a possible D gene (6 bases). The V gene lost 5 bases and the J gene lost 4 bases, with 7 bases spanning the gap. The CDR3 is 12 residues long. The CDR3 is CASSTGSDTQYF. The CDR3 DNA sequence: TGTGCCAGCAGTACAGGGTCAGATACGCAGTATTTT.

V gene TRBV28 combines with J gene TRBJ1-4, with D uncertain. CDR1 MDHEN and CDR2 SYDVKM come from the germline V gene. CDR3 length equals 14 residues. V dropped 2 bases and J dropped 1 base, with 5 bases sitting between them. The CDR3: CASSLGQTNEKLFF. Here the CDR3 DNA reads TGTGCCAGCAGTTTAGGCCAAACTAATGAAAAACTGTTTTTT.

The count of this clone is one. The chain's CDR3 is CASTHRTGGMTEAFF. The CDR3 nucleotides read TGTGCCAGCACCCACAGGACAGGGGGAATGACTGAAGCTTTCTTT. The chain is built from TRBV6-5 and TRBJ1-1; TRBD1 aligns across 10 bases. In germline, CDR1 is MNHEY, CDR2 SVGAGI. The CDR3 sequence is 15 residues long. The ends lost 7 bases at V and 5 bases at J; junction bases unmatched: 10.

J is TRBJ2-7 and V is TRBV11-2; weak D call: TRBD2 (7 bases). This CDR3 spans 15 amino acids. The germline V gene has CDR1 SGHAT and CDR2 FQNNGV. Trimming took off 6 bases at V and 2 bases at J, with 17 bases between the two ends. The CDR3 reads CASRPIRGAPYEQYF. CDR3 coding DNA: TGTGCCAGCAGACCCATCCGGGGGGCCCCCTACGAGCAGTACTTC.

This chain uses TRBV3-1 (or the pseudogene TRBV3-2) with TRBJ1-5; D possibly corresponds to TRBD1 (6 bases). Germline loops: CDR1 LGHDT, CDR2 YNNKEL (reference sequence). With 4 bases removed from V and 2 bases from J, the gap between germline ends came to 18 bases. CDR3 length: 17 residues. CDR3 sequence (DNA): TGTGCCAGCAGCCGCTCCTATGGGGGCGCGGGCAATCAGCCCCAGCATTTT. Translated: CASSRSYGGAGNQPQHF.

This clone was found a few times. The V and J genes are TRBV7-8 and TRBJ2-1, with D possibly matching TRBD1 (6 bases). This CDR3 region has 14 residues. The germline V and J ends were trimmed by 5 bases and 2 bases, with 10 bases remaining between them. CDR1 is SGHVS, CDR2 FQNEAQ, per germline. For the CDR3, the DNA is TGTGCCAGCAGCACCCGGGACACCTACAATGAGCAGTTCTTC. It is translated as CASSTRDTYNEQFF.

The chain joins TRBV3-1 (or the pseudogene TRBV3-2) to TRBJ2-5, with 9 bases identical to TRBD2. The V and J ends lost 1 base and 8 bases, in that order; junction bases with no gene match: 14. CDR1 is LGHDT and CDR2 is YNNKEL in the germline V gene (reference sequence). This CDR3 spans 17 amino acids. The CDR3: CASSQAMPLAGGATQYF. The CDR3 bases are TGTGCCAGCAGCCAAGCAATGCCACTAGCGGGCGGGGCCACCCAGTACTTC.

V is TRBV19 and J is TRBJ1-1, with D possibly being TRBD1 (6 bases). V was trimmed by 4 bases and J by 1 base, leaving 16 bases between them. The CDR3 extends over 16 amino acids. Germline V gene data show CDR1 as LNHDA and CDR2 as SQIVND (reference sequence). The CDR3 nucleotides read TGTGCCAGTAGTACACTACAGGGTTCTGGGAACACTGAAGCTTTCTTT. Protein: CASSTLQGSGNTEAFF.

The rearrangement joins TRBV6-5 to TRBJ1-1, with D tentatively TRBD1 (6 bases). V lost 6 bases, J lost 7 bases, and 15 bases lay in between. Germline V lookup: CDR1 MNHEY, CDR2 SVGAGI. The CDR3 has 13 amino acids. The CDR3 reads CASSRLQGGEAFF. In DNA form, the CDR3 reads TGTGCCAGCAGCCGACTCCAAGGGGGTGAAGCTTTCTTT.

CDR3 residues: CASSLAASGGTRSYEQYF. The CDR3 nucleotides are TGTGCCAGCAGCTTAGCAGCTAGCGGGGGGACCCGCTCCTACGAGCAGTACTTC. The chain joins TRBV7-9 to TRBJ2-7; TRBD2 aligns across 11 bases. With 0 bases clipped from V and 0 bases from J, the junction kept 7 bases outside the gene matches. The CDR3 sequence is 18 residues long. Germline CDR1 reads SEHNR; CDR2 reads FQNEAQ (reference sequence).

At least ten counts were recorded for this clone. DNA of the CDR3: TGCGCCAGCAGCTGGACAGGTACAGGTGGAGAGACCCAGTACTTC. Protein sequence: CASSWTGTGGETQYF. This sequence joins TRBV5-1 and TRBJ2-5; 7 bases match TRBD1. After removal of 3 bases from V and 4 bases from J, the junction contained 9 bases not matched to a gene. This CDR3 comprises 15 residues. Germline-derived CDR1 and CDR2 are SGHRS and YFSETQ. Together with reference TRBV5-1 and TRBJ2-5, the CDR3 gives the full variable domain: KAGVTQTPRYLIKTRGQQVTLSCSPISGHRSVSWYQQTPGQGLQFLFEYFSETQRNKGNFPGRFSGRQFSNSRSEMNVSTLELGDSALYLCASSWTGTGGETQYFGPGTRLLVL.

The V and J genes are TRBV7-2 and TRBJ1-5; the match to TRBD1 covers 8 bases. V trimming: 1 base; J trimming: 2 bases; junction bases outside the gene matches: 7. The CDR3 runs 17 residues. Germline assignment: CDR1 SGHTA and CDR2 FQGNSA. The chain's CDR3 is CASSLGQGYAGNQPQHF. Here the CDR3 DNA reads TGTGCCAGCAGCTTAGGACAGGGGTACGCAGGCAATCAGCCCCAGCATTTT.

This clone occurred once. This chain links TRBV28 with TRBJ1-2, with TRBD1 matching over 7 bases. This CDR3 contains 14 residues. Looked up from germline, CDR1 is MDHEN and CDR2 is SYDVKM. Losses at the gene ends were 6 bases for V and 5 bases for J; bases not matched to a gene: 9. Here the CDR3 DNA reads TGTGCCAGCAGCCCCTCTACAGGGGTATATGGCTACACCTTC. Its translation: CASSPSTGVYGYTF.

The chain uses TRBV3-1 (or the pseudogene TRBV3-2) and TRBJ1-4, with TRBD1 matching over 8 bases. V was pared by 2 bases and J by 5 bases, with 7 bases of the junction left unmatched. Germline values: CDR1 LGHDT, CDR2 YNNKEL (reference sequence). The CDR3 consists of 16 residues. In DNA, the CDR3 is TGTGCCAGCAGCCAACCCCAGGGGGCTATAAATGAAAAACTGTTTTTT. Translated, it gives CASSQPQGAINEKLFF.

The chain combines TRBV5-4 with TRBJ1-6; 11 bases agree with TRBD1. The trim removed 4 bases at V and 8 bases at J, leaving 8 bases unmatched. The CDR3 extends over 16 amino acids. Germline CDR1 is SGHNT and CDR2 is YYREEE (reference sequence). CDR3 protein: CASSTGQGAGHSPLHF. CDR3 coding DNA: TGTGCCAGCAGCACAGGACAGGGGGCTGGTCATTCACCCCTCCACTTT.

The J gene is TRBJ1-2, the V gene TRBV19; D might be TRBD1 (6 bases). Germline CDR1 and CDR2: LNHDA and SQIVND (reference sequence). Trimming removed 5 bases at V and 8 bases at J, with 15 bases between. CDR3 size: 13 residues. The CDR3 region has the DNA TGTGCCAGTAGTTCGGATAAGGGGGTCGGCTACACCTTC. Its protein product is CASSSDKGVGYTF.

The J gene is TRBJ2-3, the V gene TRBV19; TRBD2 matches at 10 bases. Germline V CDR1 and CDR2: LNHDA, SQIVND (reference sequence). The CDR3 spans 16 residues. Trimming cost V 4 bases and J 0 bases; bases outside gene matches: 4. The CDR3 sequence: CASSKLAGTSTDTQYF. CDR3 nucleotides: TGTGCCAGTAGTAAACTAGCGGGAACTAGCACAGATACGCAGTATTTT.

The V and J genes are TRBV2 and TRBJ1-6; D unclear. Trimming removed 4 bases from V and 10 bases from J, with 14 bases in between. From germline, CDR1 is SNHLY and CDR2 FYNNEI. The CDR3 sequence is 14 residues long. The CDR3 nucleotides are TGTGCCAGCAGTGTCTATGGGAGCAACTCACCCCTCCACTTT. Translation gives CASSVYGSNSPLHF.

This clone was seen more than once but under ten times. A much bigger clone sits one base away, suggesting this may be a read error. The CDR3 DNA sequence: TGTGCCAGCAGCTTAGGCGCCACTGAAGCTTTCTTT. Its translation is CASSLGATEAFF. V is TRBV7-2 and J is TRBJ1-1; D not resolved. Germline CDR1 and CDR2: SGHTA and FQGNSA. With 1 base removed from V and 4 bases from J, the gap between germline ends came to 4 bases. This CDR3 has 12 amino acids.

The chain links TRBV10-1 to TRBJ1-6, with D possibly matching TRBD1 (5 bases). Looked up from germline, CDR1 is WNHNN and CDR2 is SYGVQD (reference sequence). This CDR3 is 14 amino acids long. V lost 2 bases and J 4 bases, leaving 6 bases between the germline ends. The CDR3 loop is CASSERGYNSPLHF. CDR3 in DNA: TGCGCCAGCAGTGAGAGGGGATATAATTCACCCCTCCACTTT.

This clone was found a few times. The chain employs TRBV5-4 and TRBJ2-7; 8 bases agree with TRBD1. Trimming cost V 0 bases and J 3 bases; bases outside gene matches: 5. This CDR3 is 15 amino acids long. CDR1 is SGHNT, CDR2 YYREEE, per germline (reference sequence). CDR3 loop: CASSLEWTGSYEQYF. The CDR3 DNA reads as TGTGCCAGCAGCTTGGAATGGACAGGGAGCTACGAGCAGTACTTC.

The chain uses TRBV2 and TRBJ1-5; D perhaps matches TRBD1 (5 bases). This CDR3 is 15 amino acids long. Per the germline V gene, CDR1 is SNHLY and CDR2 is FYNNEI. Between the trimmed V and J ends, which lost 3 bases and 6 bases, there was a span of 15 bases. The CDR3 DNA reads TGTGCCAGCAGTGATGAGGGACTGCCGGGTCAGCCCCAGCATTTT. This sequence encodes CASSDEGLPGQPQHF.

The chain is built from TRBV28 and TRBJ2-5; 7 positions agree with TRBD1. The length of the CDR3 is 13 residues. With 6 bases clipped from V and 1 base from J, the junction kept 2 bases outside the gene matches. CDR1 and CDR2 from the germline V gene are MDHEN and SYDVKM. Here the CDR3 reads CASRGQSQETQYF. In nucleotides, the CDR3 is TGTGCCAGCAGGGGACAGTCCCAAGAGACCCAGTACTTC.